The next 16 T cell receptor beta chains were all read from a single sample in a study of cytotoxic CD8 clonotypes in ibrutinib-treated CLL. TCRdb keeps only in-frame clones here, not all; method: immunoSEQ multiplex PCR. The top ten hold 9.5% to 15% of the sample, which has some 140,000 clones, approximately 81% seen once. This specimen was PBMCs, taken after 12 months of ibrutinib treatment. Every receptor here comes from a human donor with chronic lymphocytic leukemia.

This clone showed up just once. The rearrangement uses TRBV7-9 and TRBJ2-7, with a tentative D call TRBD2 (8 bases). The V and J ends lost 5 bases and 4 bases respectively, with 21 bases between them. The V gene's germline CDR1 is SEHNR and CDR2 FQNEAQ (reference sequence). The CDR3 length is 16 residues. The CDR3 loop is CASSPLVAGQWYEQYF. The CDR3 region has the DNA TGTGCCAGCAGCCCCTTAGTAGCGGGACAGTGGTACGAGCAGTACTTC.

V is TRBV4-3 and J is TRBJ1-3; D ambiguous. The CDR3 is made up of 13 amino acids. Trimming took off 1 base at V and 4 bases at J, with 5 bases between the two ends. Germline values: CDR1 LGHNA, CDR2 YSLEER. CDR3 bases: TGCGCCAGCAGCCAAGTAGAGGGAAACACCATATATTTT. It is translated as CASSQVEGNTIYF.

CDR3: CASTQEHSWYGNIQYF. The CDR3, as DNA: TGTGCCAGTACCCAAGAACATTCGTGGTACGGGAACATTCAGTACTTC. The genes are TRBV19 and TRBJ2-4; the D is unclear. Germline assignment: CDR1 LNHDA and CDR2 SQIVND (reference sequence). The CDR3 loop spans 16 amino acids. Trimming removed 7 bases from V and 7 bases from J, with 23 bases in between.

This clone was seen just once. The chain combines TRBV6-6 with TRBJ2-4; maybe TRBD1 (6 bases). Germline V lookup: CDR1 MNHNY, CDR2 SVGAGI (reference sequence). V dropped 6 bases and J dropped 4 bases, with 16 bases sitting between them. This CDR3 has 15 amino acids. In DNA, the CDR3 is TGTGCCAGCAGCTCGGCTGGGACAAGAAAAAACATTCAGTACTTC. Translation gives CASSSAGTRKNIQYF.

This chain connects TRBV6-6 to TRBJ2-1, with D possibly TRBD2 on 6 matching bases. Germline CDR1 reads MNHNY; CDR2 reads SVGAGI (reference sequence). CDR3 length equals 13 residues. V dropped 5 bases and J dropped 7 bases, with 12 bases sitting between them. The CDR3 loop is CASSLGTYNEQFF. CDR3 DNA: TGTGCCAGCAGTCTCGGGACTTATAATGAGCAGTTCTTC.

This clone has a single count. This chain connects TRBV6-5 to TRBJ2-7; TRBD1 matches 9 bases. Germline-derived CDR1 and CDR2 are MNHEY and SVGAGI. This CDR3 is built from 15 residues. V lost 6 bases and J lost 4; bases outside the gene matches: 10. The CDR3 spells CASSPRDREYYEQYF. CDR3 bases: TGTGCCAGCAGCCCCCGGGACAGGGAATATTACGAGCAGTACTTC.

The chain is built from TRBV5-6 and TRBJ1-2; perhaps TRBD1 as D (6 bases). The CDR3 loop spans 13 amino acids. V was cut by 5 bases and J by 5 bases, with 13 bases left in between. CDR1 is SGHDT, CDR2 YYEEEE, per germline. CDR3 sequence: CASSPGENYGYTF. The CDR3 nucleotides read TGTGCCAGCAGTCCAGGGGAAAATTATGGCTACACCTTC.

This chain uses TRBV27 with TRBJ1-1; D is unclear. Germline assignment: CDR1 MNHEY and CDR2 SMNVEV (reference sequence). This CDR3 comprises 13 residues. V lost 2 bases to trimming and J lost 5 bases, with 9 bases between them. The CDR3 protein is CASSLVFQTEAFF. The CDR3, as DNA: TGTGCCAGCAGTTTAGTATTTCAGACTGAAGCTTTCTTT.

This sequence joins TRBV7-2 and TRBJ2-3; no firm D call. This CDR3 region has 15 residues. Germline V gives CDR1 SGHTA, CDR2 FQGNSA. V was clipped by 0 bases and J by 0 bases, with 7 bases between them. CDR3 region: CASSLALGSTDTQYF. The CDR3 region has the DNA TGTGCCAGCAGCTTAGCGCTGGGGAGCACAGATACGCAGTATTTT.

The V and J genes are TRBV4-1 and TRBJ2-1; D uncertain. This CDR3 is built from 14 residues. Germline V lookup: CDR1 MGHRA, CDR2 YSYEKL. Trimming removed 3 bases at V and 0 bases at J, with 6 bases between. As DNA, the CDR3 is TGCGCCAGCAGCCACCTACGCTCCTACAATGAGCAGTTCTTC. Its translation is CASSHLRSYNEQFF.

The CDR3 spells CASRGYTDTQYF. The CDR3 DNA sequence: TGTGCCAGCAGAGGCTACACAGATACGCAGTATTTT. J is TRBJ2-3 and V is TRBV4-2; D unresolved. V gave up 6 bases and J gave up 2 bases, with 6 bases separating them. This CDR3 has 12 amino acids. The germline CDR1 and CDR2 sequences are LGHNA and YNFKEQ.

This clone was counted a few times. V is TRBV29-1 and J is TRBJ1-2; TRBD1 matches at 8 bases. The J segment lost 5 bases and the V segment lost 7 bases, leaving 6 bases of the junction unmatched. Germline V gene sequence: CDR1 SQVTM, CDR2 ANQGSEA. The CDR3 loop spans 12 amino acids. CDR3 loop: CSGKGQAYGYTF. CDR3 DNA: TGCAGCGGAAAGGGACAGGCATATGGCTACACCTTC.

A single count supports this clone. The chain links TRBV6-5 to TRBJ2-5; D is possibly TRBD2 (5 bases). Germline assignment: CDR1 MNHEY and CDR2 SVGAGI. CDR3 length: 14 amino acids. Trimming took 4 bases from V and 2 from J, leaving 11 bases between them. The CDR3 bases are TGTGCCAGCAGTTCCCGGGGATCGCAAGAGACCCAGTACTTC. Amino acid sequence: CASSSRGSQETQYF.

The gene calls are TRBV27 and TRBJ2-5; possible D gene TRBD2, 5 bases. Looked up from germline, CDR1 is MNHEY and CDR2 is SMNVEV (reference sequence). The length of the CDR3 is 14 residues. Between the trimmed V and J ends, which lost 5 bases and 7 bases, there was a span of 17 bases. The DNA of the CDR3 is TGTGCCAGCAGTCCAGGAGGTTGGGCGGGGACCCAGTACTTC. Amino acids: CASSPGGWAGTQYF.

This chain connects TRBV30 to TRBJ2-2, with TRBD1 identical over 9 bases. Germline V lookup: CDR1 GTSNPN, CDR2 SVGIG (reference sequence). The V segment lost 3 bases and the J segment 7 bases; nucleotides outside the gene matches: 6. There are 14 residues in the CDR3. Here the CDR3 reads CAWRKQGADGELFF. DNA for the CDR3: TGTGCCTGGAGAAAACAGGGGGCAGACGGGGAGCTGTTTTTT.

The V and J genes are TRBV28 and TRBJ2-4; 11 positions agree with TRBD2. This CDR3 contains 16 residues. Losses at the gene ends were 4 bases for V and 8 bases for J; bases not matched to a gene: 10. CDR1 and CDR2 (germline): MDHEN, SYDVKM. CDR3 DNA: TGTGCCAGCAGTTCAAATAGACTAGCGGGATTAGACATTCAGTACTTC. Residues: CASSSNRLAGLDIQYF.